This entry is about one T cell receptor beta chain. These data belong to a study of shared clonotypes between healthy human individuals. Trimming stripped 5 bases from V and 5 bases from J, with 12 bases between. The germline gives CDR1 SQVTM, CDR2 ANQGSEA. The CDR3 loop spans 12 amino acids. Libraries were prepared by immunoSEQ multiplex PCR; TCRdb keeps only in-frame clonotypes and omits some of them. In the table there are under 1,900,000 clones, approximately 98.5% of which are singletons. The TCR originated in a man aged 30 to 39 in good health. Sequenced: naive CD4+ T cells sorted from blood. Subset reported: CD45RA+ positively selected. This rearrangement joins TRBV29-1 to TRBJ1-1, with no clear D. The CDR3 DNA is TGCAGCGTTAAGGCGGGATGGACTGAAGCTTTCTTT. Translating it yields CSVKAGWTEAFF.